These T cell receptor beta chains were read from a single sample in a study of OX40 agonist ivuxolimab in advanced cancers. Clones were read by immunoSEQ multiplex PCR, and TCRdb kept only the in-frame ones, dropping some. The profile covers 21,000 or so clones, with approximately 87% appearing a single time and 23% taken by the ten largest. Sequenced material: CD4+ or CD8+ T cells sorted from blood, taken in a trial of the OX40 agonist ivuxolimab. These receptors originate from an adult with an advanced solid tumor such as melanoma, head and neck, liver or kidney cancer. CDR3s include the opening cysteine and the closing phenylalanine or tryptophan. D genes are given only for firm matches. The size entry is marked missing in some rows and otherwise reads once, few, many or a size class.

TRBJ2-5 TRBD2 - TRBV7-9 TGTGCCAGCAGCTTCACACTAGCGGGGCGGGAGACCCAGTACTTC CASSFTLAGRETQYF
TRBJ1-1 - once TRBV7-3 TGTGCCAGCAGCTTAAACTATGACACTGAAGCTTTCTTT CASSLNYDTEAFF
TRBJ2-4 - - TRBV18 TGTGCCAGCTCACCAGGGCGGGGTATTTCCAAAAACATTCAGTACTTC CASSPGRGISKNIQYF
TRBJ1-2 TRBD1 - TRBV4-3 TGCGCCAGCAGCCCAAACAGGGGGACAGGGGGCTATGGCTACACCTTC CASSPNRGTGGYGYTF
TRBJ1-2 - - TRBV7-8 TGTGCCAGCAGCAGGGCGATTACCCGAAAGACCTATGGCTACACCTTC CASSRAITRKTYGYTF
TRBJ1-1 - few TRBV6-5 TGTGCGGTGGATGAAGCTTTCTTT CAVDEAFF
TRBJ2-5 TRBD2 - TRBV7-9 TGTGCCAGCAGCAGGACTAGCGGGGGCTACCTCCAAGAGACCCAGTACTTC CASSRTSGGYLQETQYF
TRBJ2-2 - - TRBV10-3 TGTGCCACCCTGATTGGAGCGAACACCGGGGAGCTGTTTTTT CATLIGANTGELFF
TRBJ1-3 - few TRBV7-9 TGTGCCAGCAGCCCCGTTGATTACCCTGGAAACACCATATATTTT CASSPVDYPGNTIYF
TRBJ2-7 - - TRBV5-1 TGCGCCAGCAGCTTCTCTGGGAGGCGGCCCTACGAGCAGTACTTC CASSFSGRRPYEQYF
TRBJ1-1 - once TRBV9 TGTGCCAGCAGCGTAGCCAGGAACACTGAAGCTTTCTTT CASSVARNTEAFF
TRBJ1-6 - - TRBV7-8 TGTGCCAGCAGCTTAGAGACGGTTGCGAGTTCACCCCTCCACTTT CASSLETVASSPLHF
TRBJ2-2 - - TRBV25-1 TGTGCCAGCAGTGATCCGTTGAACACCGGGGAGCTGTTTTTT CASSDPLNTGELFF
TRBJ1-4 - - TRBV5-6 TGTGCCAGCAGCTACCGAGTATTAGGGGAGGAAAAACTGTTTTTT CASSYRVLGEEKLFF
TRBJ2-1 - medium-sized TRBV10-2 TGCGCCAGCGGGGCGAGGGACCCACTGCCCGAGCAGTTCTTC CASGARDPLPEQFF
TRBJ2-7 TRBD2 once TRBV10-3 TGTGCCATCAGTCTGGGACTAGTGGGCTACGAGCAGTACTTC CAISLGLVGYEQYF
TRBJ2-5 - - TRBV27 TGTGCCAGCAGGCCACCACTGACAGGGAGGGAGACCCAGTACTTC CASRPPLTGRETQYF
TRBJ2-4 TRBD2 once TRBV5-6 TGTGCCAGCAGCGGGCCCCCGGGGGGCAAAAACATTCAGTACTTC CASSGPPGGKNIQYF
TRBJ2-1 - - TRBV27 TGTGCCAGCAGTTTATCACAAGGGGGTCCCCCCTACAATGAGCAGTTCTTC CASSLSQGGPPYNEQFF
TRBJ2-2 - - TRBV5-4 TGTGCCAGCAGCTTAGGGCCGAACACCGGGGAGCTGTTTTTT CASSLGPNTGELFF
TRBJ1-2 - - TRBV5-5 TGTGCCAGCAGCTTGGAACTCAACTATGGCTACACCTTC CASSLELNYGYTF
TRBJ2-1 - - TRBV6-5 TGTGCCAGCAGTTACTCGAGAGGGTTTGATGAGCAGTTCTTC CASSYSRGFDEQFF
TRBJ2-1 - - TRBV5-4 TGTGCCAGCAGCTTGGAAGCTCTCAGCTCCTACAATGAGCAGTTCTTC CASSLEALSSYNEQFF
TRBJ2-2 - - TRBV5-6 TGTGCCAGCAGCCCCTGGGGAGGGGGCCCCGGGGAGCTGTTTTTT CASSPWGGGPGELFF
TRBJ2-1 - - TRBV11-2 TGTGCCAGCCGGCAAGCCGAGGGGAATGAGCAGTTCTTC CASRQAEGNEQFF
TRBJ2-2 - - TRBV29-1 TGCAGCGTTGGCCAGGACACCTCGAACACCGGGGAGCTGTTTTTT CSVGQDTSNTGELFF
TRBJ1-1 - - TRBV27 TGTGCCAGCAGTTTCTTAGACCTGATGAACACTGAAGCTTTCTTT CASSFLDLMNTEAFF
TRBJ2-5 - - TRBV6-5 TGTGCCAGCAGAAGAGTCTCAGAGACCCAGTACTTC CASRRVSETQYF
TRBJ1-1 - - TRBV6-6 TGTGCCAGCAGTGTAGGGGAAGCTTTCTTT CASSVGEAFF
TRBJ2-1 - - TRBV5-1 TGCGCCAGCAAACCAGACGTTTCCTCCTACAATGAGCAGTTCTTC CASKPDVSSYNEQFF
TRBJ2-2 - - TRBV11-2 TGTGCCAGCAGCTTCGGGACGGGCGGGGTCCTGACCGGGGAGCTGTTTTTT CASSFGTGGVLTGELFF
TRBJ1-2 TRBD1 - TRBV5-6 TGTGCCAGCAGCTTGGAGGGGGCTATTGACTACACCTTC CASSLEGAIDYTF
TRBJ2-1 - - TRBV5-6 TGTGCCAGCAGCTTAATAGGGAATGAGCAGTTCTTC CASSLIGNEQFF
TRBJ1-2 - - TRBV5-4 TGTGCCAGCAGCCCGGGGGGGGTTGGCTACACCTTC CASSPGGVGYTF
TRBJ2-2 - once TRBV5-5 TGTGCCAGCAGCTGGGGAGTTGGGGGTGACACCGGGGAGCTGTTTTTT CASSWGVGGDTGELFF
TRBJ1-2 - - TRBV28 TGTGCCAGCAGTTTTCTCAGGGCCGGTGGCTACACCTTC CASSFLRAGGYTF
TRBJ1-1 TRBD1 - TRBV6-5 TGTGCCAGCAGCCTCGACAGGGAGGGATATCCTGAAGCTTTCTTT CASSLDREGYPEAFF
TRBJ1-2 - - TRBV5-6 TGTGCCAGCAGCCCAGGGGCGCTGGGCTACACCTTC CASSPGALGYTF
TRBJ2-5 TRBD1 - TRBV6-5 TGTGCCAGCAGTCCCGGGACAGTGAGAGAGACCCAGTACTTC CASSPGTVRETQYF
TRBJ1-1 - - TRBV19 TGTGCCAGTAGTATGACGCCAGGAGACACTGAAGCTTTCTTT CASSMTPGDTEAFF
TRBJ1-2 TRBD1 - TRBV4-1 TGCGCCAGCAGCCAACCCAGACAGGGGCGGAACTATGGCTACACCTTC CASSQPRQGRNYGYTF
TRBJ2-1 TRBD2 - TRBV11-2 TGTGCCAGCAGCTTAGTGGCGGGGGGCCGCGTTGAGCAGTTCTTC CASSLVAGGRVEQFF
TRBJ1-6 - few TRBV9 TGTGCCAGCAGCGTAGGTCGGGGGGCATCACCCCTCCACTTT CASSVGRGASPLHF
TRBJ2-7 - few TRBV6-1 TGTGCCAGCACTTTCTCAGGGGAGGCCTACGAGCAGTACTTC CASTFSGEAYEQYF
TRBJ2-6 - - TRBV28 TGTGCCAGCAGCTCGCTACAGGGTTCTGGGGCCAACGTCCTGACTTTC CASSSLQGSGANVLTF
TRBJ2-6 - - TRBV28 TGTGCCAGCAGTTTTGTAGGGGGGGCCAACGTCCTGACTTTC CASSFVGGANVLTF
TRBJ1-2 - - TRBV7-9 TGTGCCAGCAGCGCCTCAGGGCCAGCTAACTATGGCTACACCTTC CASSASGPANYGYTF
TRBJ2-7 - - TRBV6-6 TGTGCCAGCCTGGGAAGGGGCAAAGGAGCCTACGAGCAGTACTTC CASLGRGKGAYEQYF
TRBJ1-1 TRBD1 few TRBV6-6 TGTGCCAGCAGTTACCCAAGACAGGGACAGTTGGAGGCTTTCTTT CASSYPRQGQLEAFF
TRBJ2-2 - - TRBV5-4 TGTGCCACGGGGGGCCACACCGGGGAGCTGTTTTTT CATGGHTGELFF
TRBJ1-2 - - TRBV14 TGTGCCAGCAGCCCCCGGGCCCTAGCCTACTATGGCTACACCTTC CASSPRALAYYGYTF
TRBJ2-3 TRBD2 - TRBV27 TGTGCCAGCACCTCACTAGCGGGGGGCACAGATACGCAGTATTTT CASTSLAGGTDTQYF
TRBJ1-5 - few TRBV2 TGTGCCAGCAGTGACGAGAGCAATCAGCCCCAGCATTTT CASSDESNQPQHF
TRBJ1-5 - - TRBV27 TGTGCCAGCAGTTCGCGAGCTGGAAATCAGCCCCAGCATTTT CASSSRAGNQPQHF
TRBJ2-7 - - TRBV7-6 TGTGCCAGCAGCTCCGGACCTAACTACGAGCAGTACTTC CASSSGPNYEQYF
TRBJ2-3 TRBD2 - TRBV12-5 TGTGCTAGTGGTTTGGACCTAGCGGTCACAGATACGCAGTATTTT CASGLDLAVTDTQYF
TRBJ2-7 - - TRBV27 TGTGCCAGCACCCCCCGCACCCCGAAACCTGTCTACGAGCAGTACTTC CASTPRTPKPVYEQYF
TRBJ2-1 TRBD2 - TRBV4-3 TGCGCCAGCAGCCCGACTAGCGGGGGGTCTTATGAGCAGTTCTTC CASSPTSGGSYEQFF
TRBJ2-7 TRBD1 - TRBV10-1 TGCGCCAGCAGTGAGTTTCAGGGGGCTCGGGGCGAGCAGTACTTC CASSEFQGARGEQYF